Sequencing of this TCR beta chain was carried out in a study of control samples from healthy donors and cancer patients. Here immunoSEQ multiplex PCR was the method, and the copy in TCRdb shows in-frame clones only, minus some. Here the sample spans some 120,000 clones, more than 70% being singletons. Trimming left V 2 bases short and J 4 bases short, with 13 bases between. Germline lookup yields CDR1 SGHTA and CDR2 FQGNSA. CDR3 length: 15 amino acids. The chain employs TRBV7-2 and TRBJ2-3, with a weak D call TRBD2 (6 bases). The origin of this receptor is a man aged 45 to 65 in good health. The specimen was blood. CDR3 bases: TGTGCCAGCAGCTTACTCATAGCGGCGGCAGATACGCAGTATTTT. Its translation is CASSLLIAAADTQYF.